This T cell receptor (beta chain) was documented in a study of blood T cell repertoires in COVID-19. The V and J ends lost 0 bases and 6 bases respectively, with 8 bases between them. Germline V gene data show CDR1 as KGHSY and CDR2 as FQNENV. This CDR3 has 13 amino acids. Method: immunoSEQ multiplex PCR; TCRdb's copy keeps in-frame clones and lacks some. The table has some 180,000 clones, about four fifths seen once. Material: peripheral blood. The sequence derives from a woman aged 40-49 years with COVID-19, enrolled during active disease. V gene TRBV16 combines with J gene TRBJ1-1; no reliable D call. CDR3 region: CASSQSIQAEAFF. CDR3 nucleotide sequence: TGTGCCAGCAGCCAATCTATCCAGGCTGAAGCTTTCTTT.